This TCR beta chain is drawn from a study of radiotherapy plus CTLA-4 blockade in lung cancer. As for the study in general: Of the patients, 15% to 20% showed objective responses and about 30% attained disease control.

The V and J ends lost 3 bases and 4 bases, in that order; junction bases with no gene match: 1. CDR1 is MGHDK, CDR2 SYGVNS, per germline. This CDR3 contains 15 residues. Chemo-refractory metastatic non-small-cell lung cancer patients underwent focal radiation alongside CTLA-4 blockade with ipilimumab. General observations from the study: Alongside interferon-beta, early blood T cell clone dynamics were reportedly the best predictor of response. Subsequent to radiotherapy plus ipilimumab, tumor-derived TCR clones underwent expansion in blood.

Turning to this clone: Its antigen is as yet unknown.

TCRdb's copy holds only in-frame clones and misses some; the assay was immunoSEQ multiplex PCR. This sample yields more than 75,000 clones, of which 65% to 80% are seen a single time; 2.8% belongs to the top ten. Specimen: peripheral blood, collected from a patient treated with radiotherapy plus ipilimumab. The chain couples TRBV25-1 to TRBJ2-5; 14 nucleotides agree with TRBD2. This clonotype was sampled from a human donor with non-small cell lung cancer who had a partial response to radiotherapy plus ipilimumab. Some clones in this sample may be carry-over from other donors' samples. Written as DNA, the CDR3 is TGTGCCAGCAGTGAGGGACTAGCGGGAGCAGAGACCCAGTACTTC. This translates into CASSEGLAGAETQYF.